This T cell receptor beta chain is drawn from a study of T cells after posttransplantation cyclophosphamide. Losses at the gene ends were 1 base for V and 6 bases for J; bases not matched to a gene: 8. The V gene's germline CDR1 is MNHEY and CDR2 SVGAGI. The length of the CDR3 is 15 residues. TCRdb keeps only in-frame clones here, not all; method: immunoSEQ multiplex PCR. This sample includes around 7,700 clones with no singletons; its ten biggest clones take up roughly 20%. At least ten counts were recorded for this clone. Treatment was busulfan-fludarabine conditioning, a marrow graft, and cyclophosphamide on days +3 and +4.

The rearrangement joins TRBV6-5 to TRBJ2-7; 8 bases agree with TRBD1. The sequence was collected from a female patient aged 55-70 years who received an allogeneic stem cell transplant from an unrelated donor, was CMV-positive, and had acute GVHD only. Some T cells may originate from the graft donor. The specimen was PBMCs, collected about 14 weeks after allogeneic stem cell transplant with posttransplant cyclophosphamide. The CDR3 reads CASSYLQGAPAEQYF. In DNA, the CDR3 is TGTGCCAGCAGTTACTTGCAGGGGGCTCCGGCCGAGCAGTACTTC.